This T cell receptor beta chain was profiled in a study of cytomegalovirus exposure and HLA in healthy donors. Looked up from germline, CDR1 is MNHEY and CDR2 is SMNVEV (reference sequence). The CDR3 sequence is 14 residues long. The PCR was carried out with 60 Vbeta primers and 13 Jbeta primers. Using immunoSEQ multiplex PCR, the repertoire was profiled, and TCRdb retains in-frame clones only, with some absent. Here the sample spans about 120,000 clones, roughly 82% being singletons. The table lists this clone with a count of one. Its ends do not fully match the called genes, so a read error is possible.

This sequence joins TRBV27 and TRBJ1-1; TRBD1 matches at 7 bases. Input material: PBMCs. The receptor comes from a man between 35 and 55 years old in good health and CMV-seropositive. CDR3 sequence reads: CASSLDRRNTEASF. The CDR3, as DNA: TGTGCCAGCAGTTTGGACAGGCGGAACACTGAAGCTTCCTTT.